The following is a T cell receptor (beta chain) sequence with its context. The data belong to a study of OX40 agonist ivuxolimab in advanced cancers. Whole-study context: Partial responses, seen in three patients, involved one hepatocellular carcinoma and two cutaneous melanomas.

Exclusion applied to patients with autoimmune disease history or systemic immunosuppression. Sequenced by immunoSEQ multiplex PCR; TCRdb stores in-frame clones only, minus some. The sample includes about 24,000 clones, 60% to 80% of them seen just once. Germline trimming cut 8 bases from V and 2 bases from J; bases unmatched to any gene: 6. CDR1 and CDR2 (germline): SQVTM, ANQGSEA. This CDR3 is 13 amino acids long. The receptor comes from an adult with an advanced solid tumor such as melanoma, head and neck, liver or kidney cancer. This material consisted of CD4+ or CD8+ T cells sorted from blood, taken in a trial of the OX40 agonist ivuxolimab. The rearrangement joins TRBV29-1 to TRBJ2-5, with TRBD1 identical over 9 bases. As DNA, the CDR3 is TGCAGCACGAGGGGGACAGGGCAAGAGACCCAGTACTTC. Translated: CSTRGTGQETQYF.